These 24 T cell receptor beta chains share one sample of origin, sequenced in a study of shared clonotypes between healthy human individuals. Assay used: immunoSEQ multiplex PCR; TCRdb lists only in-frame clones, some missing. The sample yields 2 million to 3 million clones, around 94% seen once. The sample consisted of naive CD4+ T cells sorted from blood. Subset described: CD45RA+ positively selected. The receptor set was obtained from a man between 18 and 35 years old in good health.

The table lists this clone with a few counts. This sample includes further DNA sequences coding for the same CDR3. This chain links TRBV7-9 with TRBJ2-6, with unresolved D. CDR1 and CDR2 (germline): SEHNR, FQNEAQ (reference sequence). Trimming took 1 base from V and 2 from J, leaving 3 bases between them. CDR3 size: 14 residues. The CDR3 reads CASSLDPGANVLTF. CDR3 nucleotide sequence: TGTGCCAGCAGCTTAGACCCTGGGGCCAACGTCCTGACTTTC.

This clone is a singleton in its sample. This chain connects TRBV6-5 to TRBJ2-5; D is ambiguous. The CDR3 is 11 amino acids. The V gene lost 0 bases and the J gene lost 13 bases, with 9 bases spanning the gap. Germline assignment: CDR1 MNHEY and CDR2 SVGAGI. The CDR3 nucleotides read TGTGCCAGCAGTTACTCGTCTAGATCGTACTTC. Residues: CASSYSSRSYF.

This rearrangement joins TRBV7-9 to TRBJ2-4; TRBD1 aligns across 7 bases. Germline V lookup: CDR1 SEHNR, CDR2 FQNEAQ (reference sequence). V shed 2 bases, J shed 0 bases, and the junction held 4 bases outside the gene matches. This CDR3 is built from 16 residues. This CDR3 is CASSLNRGLAKNIQYF. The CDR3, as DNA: TGTGCCAGCAGCTTAAACAGGGGTCTAGCCAAAAACATTCAGTACTTC.

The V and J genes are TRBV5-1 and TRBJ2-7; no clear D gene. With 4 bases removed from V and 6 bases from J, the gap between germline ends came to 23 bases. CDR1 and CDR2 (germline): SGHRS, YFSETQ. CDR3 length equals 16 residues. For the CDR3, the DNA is TGCGCCAGCAGCCTCTCGGCCGCCCCCCAGTCGGGCGAGCAGTACTTC. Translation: CASSLSAAPQSGEQYF.

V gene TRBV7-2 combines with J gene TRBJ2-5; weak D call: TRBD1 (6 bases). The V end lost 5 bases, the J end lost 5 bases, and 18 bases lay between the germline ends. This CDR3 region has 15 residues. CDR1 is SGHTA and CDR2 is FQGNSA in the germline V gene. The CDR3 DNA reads TGTGCCAGCAGCCTCAAATTCGGGACACGGGAGACCCAGTACTTC. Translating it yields CASSLKFGTRETQYF.

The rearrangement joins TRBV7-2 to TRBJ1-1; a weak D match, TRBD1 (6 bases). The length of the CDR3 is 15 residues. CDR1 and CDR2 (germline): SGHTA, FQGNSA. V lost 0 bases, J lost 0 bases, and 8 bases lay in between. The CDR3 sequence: CASSLAQGLNTEAFF. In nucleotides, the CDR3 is TGTGCCAGCAGCTTAGCGCAGGGGTTGAACACTGAAGCTTTCTTT.

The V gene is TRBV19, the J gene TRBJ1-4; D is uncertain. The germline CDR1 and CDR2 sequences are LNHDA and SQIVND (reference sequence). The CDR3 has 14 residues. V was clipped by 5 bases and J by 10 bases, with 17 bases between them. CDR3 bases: TGTGCCAGTAGTCTAGGAGATGCGGTAGGAAAACTGTTTTTT. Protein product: CASSLGDAVGKLFF.

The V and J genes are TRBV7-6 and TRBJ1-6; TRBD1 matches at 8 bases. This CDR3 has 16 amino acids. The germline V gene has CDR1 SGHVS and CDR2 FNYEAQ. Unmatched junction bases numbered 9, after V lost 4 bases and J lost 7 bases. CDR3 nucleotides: TGTGCCAGCAGCTCTGAACCGGGACAGGCAAATTCACCCCTCCACTTT. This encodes CASSSEPGQANSPLHF.

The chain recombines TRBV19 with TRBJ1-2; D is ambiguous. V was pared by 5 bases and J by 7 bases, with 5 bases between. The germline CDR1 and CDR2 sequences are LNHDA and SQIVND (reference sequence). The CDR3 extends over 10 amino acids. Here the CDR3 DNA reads TGTGCCAGTAGTTCCCGTGGCTACACCTTC. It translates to CASSSRGYTF.

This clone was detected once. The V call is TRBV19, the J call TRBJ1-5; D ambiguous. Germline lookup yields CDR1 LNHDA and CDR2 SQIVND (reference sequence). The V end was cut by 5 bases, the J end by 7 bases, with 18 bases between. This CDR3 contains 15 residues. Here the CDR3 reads CASSGPRTEGQPQHF. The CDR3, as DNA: TGTGCCAGTAGTGGTCCTAGGACCGAGGGACAGCCCCAGCATTTT.

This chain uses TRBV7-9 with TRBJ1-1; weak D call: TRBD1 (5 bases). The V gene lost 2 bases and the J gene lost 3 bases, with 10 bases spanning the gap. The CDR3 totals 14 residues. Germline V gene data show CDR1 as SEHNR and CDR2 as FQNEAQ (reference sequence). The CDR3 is CASSLMGVHTEAFF. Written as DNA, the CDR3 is TGTGCCAGCAGCTTAATGGGGGTCCACACTGAAGCTTTCTTT. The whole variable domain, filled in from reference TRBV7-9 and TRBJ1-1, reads DTGVSQNPRHKITKRGQNVTFRCDPISEHNRLYWYRQTLGQGPEFLTYFQNEAQLEKSRLLSDRFSAERPKGSFSTLEIQRTEQGDSAMYLCASSLMGVHTEAFFGQGTRLTVV.

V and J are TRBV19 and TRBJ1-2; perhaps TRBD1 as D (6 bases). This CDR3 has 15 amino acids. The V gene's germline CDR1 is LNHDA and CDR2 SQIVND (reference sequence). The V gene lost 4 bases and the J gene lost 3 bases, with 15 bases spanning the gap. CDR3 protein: CASSTSQTGDYGYTF. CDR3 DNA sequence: TGTGCCAGTAGTACCAGCCAGACAGGAGACTATGGCTACACCTTC.

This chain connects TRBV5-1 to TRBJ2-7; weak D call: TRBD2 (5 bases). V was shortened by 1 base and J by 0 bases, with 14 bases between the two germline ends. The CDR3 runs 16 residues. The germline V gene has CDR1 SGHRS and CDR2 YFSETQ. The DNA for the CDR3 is TGCGCCAGCAGCTTGACGCGGGTCTCTAGCTCCTACGAGCAGTACTTC. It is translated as CASSLTRVSSSYEQYF.

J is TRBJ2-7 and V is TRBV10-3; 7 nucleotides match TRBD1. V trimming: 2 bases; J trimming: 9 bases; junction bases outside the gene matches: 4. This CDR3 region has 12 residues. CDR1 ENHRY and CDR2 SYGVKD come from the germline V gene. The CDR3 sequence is CAISELRGMQYF. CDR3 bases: TGTGCCATCAGTGAGCTCAGGGGGATGCAGTACTTC.

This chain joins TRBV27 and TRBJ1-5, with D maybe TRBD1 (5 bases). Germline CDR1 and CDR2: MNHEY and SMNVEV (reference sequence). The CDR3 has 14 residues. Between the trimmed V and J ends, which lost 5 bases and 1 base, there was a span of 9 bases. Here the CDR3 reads CASSPWTSNQPQHF. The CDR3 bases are TGTGCCAGCAGTCCCTGGACAAGCAATCAGCCCCAGCATTTT.

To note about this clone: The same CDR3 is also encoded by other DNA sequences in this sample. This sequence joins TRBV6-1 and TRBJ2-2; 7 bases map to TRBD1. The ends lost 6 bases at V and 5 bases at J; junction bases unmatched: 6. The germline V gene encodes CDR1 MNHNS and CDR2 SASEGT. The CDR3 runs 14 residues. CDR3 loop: CASRRQGDTGELFF. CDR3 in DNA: TGTGCCAGCAGGAGACAGGGAGATACCGGGGAGCTGTTTTTT.

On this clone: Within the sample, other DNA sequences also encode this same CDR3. CDR3: CASKAGSGANVLTF. The CDR3 DNA sequence: TGTGCCAGTAAAGCAGGGTCTGGGGCCAACGTCCTGACTTTC. This chain joins TRBV19 and TRBJ2-6, with D tentatively TRBD1 (5 bases). The germline CDR1 and CDR2 sequences are LNHDA and SQIVND (reference sequence). The CDR3 is 14 amino acids. The V end was cut by 7 bases, the J end by 1 base, with 8 bases between.

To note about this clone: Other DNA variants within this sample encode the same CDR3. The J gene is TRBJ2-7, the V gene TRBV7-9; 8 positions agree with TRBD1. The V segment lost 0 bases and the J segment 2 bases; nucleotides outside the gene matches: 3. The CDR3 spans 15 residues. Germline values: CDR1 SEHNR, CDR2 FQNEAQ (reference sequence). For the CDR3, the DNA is TGTGCCAGCAGCTTAGCGGGGACAGGACCCTACGAGCAGTACTTC. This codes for CASSLAGTGPYEQYF.

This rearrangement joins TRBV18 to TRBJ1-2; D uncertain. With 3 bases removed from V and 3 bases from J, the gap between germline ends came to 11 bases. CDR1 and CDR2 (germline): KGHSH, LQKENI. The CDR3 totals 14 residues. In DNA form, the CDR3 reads TGTGCCAGCTCACCCGTGGGGAGCGACTATGGCTACACCTTC. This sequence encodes CASSPVGSDYGYTF.

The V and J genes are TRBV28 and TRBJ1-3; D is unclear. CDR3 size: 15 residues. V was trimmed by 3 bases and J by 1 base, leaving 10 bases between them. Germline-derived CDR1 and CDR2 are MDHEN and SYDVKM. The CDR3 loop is CASSFFGDSGNTIYF. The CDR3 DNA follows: TGTGCCAGCAGTTTCTTCGGGGATTCTGGAAACACCATATATTTT.

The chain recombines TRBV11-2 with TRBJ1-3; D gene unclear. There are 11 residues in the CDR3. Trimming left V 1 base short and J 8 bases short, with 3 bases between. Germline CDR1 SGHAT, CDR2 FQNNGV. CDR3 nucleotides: TGTGCCAGCAGCTTAGGTGACACCATATATTTT. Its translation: CASSLGDTIYF. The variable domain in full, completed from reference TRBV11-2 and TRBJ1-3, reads EAGVAQSPRYKIIEKRQSVAFWCNPISGHATLYWYQQILGQGPKLLIQFQNNGVVDDSQLPKDRFSAERLKGVDSTLKIQPAKLEDSAVYLCASSLGDTIYFGEGSWLTVV.

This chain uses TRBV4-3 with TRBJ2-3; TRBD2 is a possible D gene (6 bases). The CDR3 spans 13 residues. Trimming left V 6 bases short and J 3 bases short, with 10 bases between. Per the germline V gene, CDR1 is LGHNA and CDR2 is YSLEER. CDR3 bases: TGCGCCAGCAGGACCCGGGGGACAGATACGCAGTATTTT. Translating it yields CASRTRGTDTQYF.

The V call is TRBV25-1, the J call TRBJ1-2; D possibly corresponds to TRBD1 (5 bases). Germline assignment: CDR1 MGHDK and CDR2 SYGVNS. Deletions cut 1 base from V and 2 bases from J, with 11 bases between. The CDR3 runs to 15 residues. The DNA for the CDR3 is TGTGCCAGCAGTGAATGGGGGGGGTTCAACTATGGCTACACCTTC. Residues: CASSEWGGFNYGYTF.

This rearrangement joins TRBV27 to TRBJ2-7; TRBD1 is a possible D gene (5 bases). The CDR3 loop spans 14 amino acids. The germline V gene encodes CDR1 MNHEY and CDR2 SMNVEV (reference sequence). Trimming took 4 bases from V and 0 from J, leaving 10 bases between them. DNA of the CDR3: TGTGCCAGCAGTTACAGGCCGAACTCCTACGAGCAGTACTTC. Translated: CASSYRPNSYEQYF.